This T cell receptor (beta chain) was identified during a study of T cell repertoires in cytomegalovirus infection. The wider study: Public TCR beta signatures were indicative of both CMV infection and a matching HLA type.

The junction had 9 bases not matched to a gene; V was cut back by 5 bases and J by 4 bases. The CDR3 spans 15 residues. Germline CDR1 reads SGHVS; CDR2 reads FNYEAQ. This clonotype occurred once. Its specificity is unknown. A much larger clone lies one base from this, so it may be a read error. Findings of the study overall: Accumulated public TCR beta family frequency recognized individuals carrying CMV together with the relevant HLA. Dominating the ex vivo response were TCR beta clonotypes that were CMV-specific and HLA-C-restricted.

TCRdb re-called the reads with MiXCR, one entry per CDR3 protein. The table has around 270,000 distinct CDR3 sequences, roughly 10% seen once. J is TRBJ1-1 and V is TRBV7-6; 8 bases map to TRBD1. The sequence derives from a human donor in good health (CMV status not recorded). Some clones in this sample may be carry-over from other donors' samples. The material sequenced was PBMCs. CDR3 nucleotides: TGTGCCAGCAGCCGACAGACAGGGGCATCCACTGAAGCTTTCTTT. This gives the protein CASSRQTGASTEAFF.